The present entry profiles one T cell receptor beta chain with its context. The data are from a study of T cell changes during pregnancy in multiple sclerosis. The germline CDR1 and CDR2 sequences are LNHDA and SQIVND (reference sequence). Trimming shortened V by 5 bases and J by 4 bases, and 18 bases separated the two germline ends. The CDR3 is 16 amino acids. Only in-frame clones appear in the TCRdb table, and some are missing; sequencing was by immunoSEQ multiplex PCR. The sample comprises about 98,000 clones, around 90% of which are singletons, and about 2.3% rests with the top ten. The TCR sequence derives from a female donor in good health, enrolled as a control in a pregnancy study. The sample consisted of peripheral blood, taken after pregnancy. The chain employs TRBV19 and TRBJ1-5; D is perhaps TRBD1 (6 bases). The DNA for the CDR3 is TGTGCCAGTAGTCCCGTGGGGGGGGCGAAAAATCAGCCCCAGCATTTT. Translating it yields CASSPVGGAKNQPQHF.